Listed here is a single TCR beta chain. This sample was taken from a study of metastatic and nonmetastatic thyroid tumors. Study at large: It was across blood and tumor or nodule tissue from malignant and benign thyroid patients that repertoires were compared.

Treatment of any kind had been given to no patient before thyroid surgery. TCRdb re-called the PCR reads via MiXCR. The sample has 15,000 or so clones; around 33% are singletons. The V end was cut by 4 bases, the J end by 0 bases, with 18 bases between. This CDR3 comprises 18 residues. Germline V gene sequence: CDR1 LGHDT, CDR2 YNNKEL (reference sequence). The chain recombines TRBV3-1 with TRBJ1-4; the D gene is possibly TRBD1 (5 bases). The sequencing sample was made of tumor tissue. This sequence originates from a male donor with papillary thyroid cancer or a benign thyroid nodule (not recorded which). Some clones in this sample may be carry-over from other donors' samples. The CDR3 spells CASSRSAQAFATNEKLFF. The DNA of the CDR3 is TGTGCCAGCAGCCGTTCGGCACAGGCCTTTGCAACTAATGAAAAACTGTTTTTT.